The source of this TCR beta chain is a study of cytomegalovirus exposure and HLA in healthy donors. About the study: Genetic ancestry analysis placed approximately 79% of the 300 to 500 donors that were genotyped in the Caucasian-associated cluster.

Primers included in the PCR were 60 Vbeta and 13 Jbeta primers. Only in-frame clones appear in the TCRdb table, and some are missing; sequencing was by immunoSEQ multiplex PCR. Of under 200,000 clones in the sample, roughly 85% were seen once. Participants comprised healthy donors of bone marrow. In the case of this clone: Its antigen is not known.

Study-wide findings and caveats: TCR beta sequences reportedly predicted most subjects' HLA-A and HLA-B alleles accurately.

This receptor was identified in a man aged 25 to 40 in good health and CMV-seronegative. The specimen sequenced was PBMCs.

In nucleotides, the CDR3 is TGTGCCAGCAGTTTATCGGAGGGAGGTCGTTCACCCCTCCACTTT. Amino acids: CASSLSEGGRSPLHF. The V gene is TRBV27, the J gene TRBJ1-6; D is uncertain. Deletions cut 0 bases from V and 9 bases from J, with 12 bases between. The length of the CDR3 is 15 residues. The germline CDR1 and CDR2 sequences are MNHEY and SMNVEV (reference sequence).